Each of the 8 T cell receptor beta chains below was sequenced from the same sample in a study of neoadjuvant nivolumab and ipilimumab in lung cancer. Clones were read by immunoSEQ multiplex PCR, and TCRdb kept only the in-frame ones, dropping some. The sample includes 18,000 or so clones, almost 80% seen only once; the top ten take around 8.6%. Here the sequenced sample was tumor tissue, taken after neoadjuvant nivolumab, alone or with ipilimumab, at or shortly before surgery. The source is an adult with non-small cell lung cancer.

This chain connects TRBV7-2 to TRBJ1-2; no clear D. Deletions cut 5 bases from V and 8 bases from J, with 12 bases between. This CDR3 is 12 amino acids long. CDR1 SGHTA and CDR2 FQGNSA come from the germline V gene. The DNA for the CDR3 is TGTGCCAGCAGCGGAGGGCAGTTAGGCTACACCTTC. Its protein product is CASSGGQLGYTF. The full variable domain, in which reference TRBV7-2 and TRBJ1-2 provide the parts outside the CDR3, is GAGVSQSPSNKVTEKGKDVELRCDPISGHTALYWYRQSLGQGLEFLIYFQGNSAPDKSGLPSDRFSAERTGGSVSTLTIQRTQQEDSAVYLCASSGGQLGYTFGSGTRLTVV.

This rearrangement joins TRBV4-1 to TRBJ1-1; the D is unclear. The CDR3 contains 15 residues. CDR1 is MGHRA and CDR2 is YSYEKL in the germline V gene. Trimming stripped 2 bases from V and 0 bases from J, with 10 bases between. CDR3 in DNA: TGCGCCAGCAGCCAAACGCAGCTTATGAACACTGAAGCTTTCTTT. It yields the protein CASSQTQLMNTEAFF.

The chain uses TRBV4-2 and TRBJ1-1; D gene uncertain. CDR1 and CDR2 (germline): LGHNA, YNFKEQ. This CDR3 is built from 17 residues. Trimming took 1 base from V and 3 from J, leaving 18 bases between them. CDR3 region: CASSQGERTGMDTEAFF. The CDR3 nucleotides read TGTGCCAGCAGCCAAGGGGAACGAACGGGAATGGACACTGAAGCTTTCTTT.

This clone showed up just once. This chain uses TRBV9 with TRBJ2-3; possible D gene TRBD2, 7 bases. Germline loops: CDR1 SGDLS, CDR2 YYNGEE. V lost 0 bases and J lost 6, with 14 bases in between. The CDR3 loop spans 15 amino acids. In DNA form, the CDR3 reads TGTGCCAGCAGCGTAGTAGGGGGGGCATCTGATACGCAGTATTTT. It is translated as CASSVVGGASDTQYF.

This clone was picked up a small number of times. The rearrangement joins TRBV7-6 to TRBJ2-1; 12 bases agree with TRBD2. The CDR3 runs to 16 residues. In germline, CDR1 is SGHVS, CDR2 FNYEAQ. V shed 7 bases, J shed 6 bases, and the junction held 10 bases outside the gene matches. This chain's CDR3 is CASTLSPSGGVNEQFF. In DNA, the CDR3 is TGTGCCAGCACCCTTTCCCCTAGCGGGGGGGTCAATGAGCAGTTCTTC.

The J gene is TRBJ2-2, the V gene TRBV5-1; D call uncertain. This CDR3 is 13 amino acids long. Germline CDR1 and CDR2: SGHRS and YFSETQ. The germline V and J ends were trimmed by 1 base and 5 bases, with 6 bases remaining between them. The CDR3 nucleotides are TGCGCCAGCAGCTTGAAGAATACCGGGGAGCTGTTTTTT. Its protein product is CASSLKNTGELFF.

This chain joins TRBV30 and TRBJ1-5, with D possibly being TRBD1 (6 bases). Trimming took 3 bases from V and 6 from J, leaving 18 bases between them. The CDR3 is made up of 15 amino acids. Per the germline V gene, CDR1 is GTSNPN and CDR2 is SVGIG (reference sequence). In DNA, the CDR3 is TGTGCCTGGAGCTCAGAGGGGGGTGGATTTCAGCCCCAGCATTTT. This codes for CAWSSEGGGFQPQHF.

The J gene is TRBJ2-2, the V gene TRBV4-3; 9 nucleotides agree with TRBD1. CDR3 length: 13 residues. Germline V lookup: CDR1 LGHNA, CDR2 YSLEER. J lost 9 bases, V lost 4 bases, and 3 bases had no gene match. CDR3 protein: CASSPGQGRELFF. Written as DNA, the CDR3 is TGCGCCAGCAGCCCTGGACAGGGGCGGGAGCTGTTTTTT.